This T cell receptor (beta chain) came from a study of radiation and T cells in renal cell carcinoma (dated by TCRdb to between 2020 and 2021). Regarding the research as a whole: Samples came from a clinical trial, in which primary renal cell carcinomas received 15 Gy stereotactic body radiation therapy followed by nephrectomy 4 weeks later. In total, 53 samples, comprising around 26 tumors and around 27 peripheral blood samples, were subjected to TCR beta sequencing. Across all 50 or so samples, several million unique CDR3 nucleotide sequences, encoding 2,658,974 unique CDR3 amino acid sequences, were identified. Findings and caveats that apply to the study as a whole: Because the trial had a single-armed design, the trial could not examine how radiation dose or scheduling affected the TCR repertoire. Because no pretreatment tumor biopsies were available, whether clonotypes were present in the tumor at baseline could not be determined. Tracking of blood repertoire dynamics stopped at four to five weeks after treatment, with no follow-up past that point. In blood, the top tumor clonotypes increased from baseline to 2 weeks after radiation and then shrank by 4 weeks, which suggests a temporary expansion of tumor-resident clones.

V lost 3 bases and J lost 8 bases, and the count of bases not matched to a germline gene is 11. In the germline V gene, CDR1 corresponds to SGHDT and CDR2 to YYEEEE. The CDR3, from cysteine to phenylalanine, totals 14 residues. Only the CDR3 DNA stays, 42 bases, in frame from base 1. According to the study, the label for this sample's time point signals: blood 2 weeks post-SBRT. This specimen's treatment or condition label, interpreted: 15 Gy SBRT to primary tumor, nephrectomy 4 weeks later. To follow tumor-enriched clonotypes, serial peripheral blood was collected from radiation-treated patients at baseline and at 2 weeks and 4 weeks after SBRT. Every patient's renal cell carcinoma showed clear cell pathology. The QIAamp DNA Blood Mini Kit (Qiagen) was used to prepare genomic DNA for TCR sequencing. Samples were included in the analyses only if all quality control checks were passed. TCR beta libraries were generated from genomic DNA with the immunoSEQ kit, following the manufacturer's recommendations. To prepare libraries, a first multiplex PCR with proprietary primers was run, followed by a second PCR that added unique barcodes, and a bead cleanup was done after each round. A positive control reaction and a negative control reaction, both provided in the kit, were run with every batch of samples. The final libraries underwent checking on an Agilent 4200 TapeStation D1000 ScreenTape, volumetric pooling, and quantification by qPCR. Sequencing was performed on an Illumina NextSeq500 using a MidOutput 150-cycle cartridge, with 156 Read1 cycles, 15 Index1 cycles, and the kit custom primers. The pooled library was loaded at about 1 pM with approximately 20% PhiX control spiked in. The authors' pipeline ran thus. Vendor-processed data were analyzed in R, with a clonotype defined as all T cells sharing the same CDR3 nucleotide sequence. For clone abundance analyses, frequencies were normalized to the 10,000 most abundant clones per sample. Public T cell clones, averaging fewer than five per sample, were removed before analysis. A difference in abundance of at least 32-fold between compartments was used to define tumor-enriched and baseline blood-enriched clonotypes. Clonotypes expanded or contracted between blood time points were identified with a beta-binomial differential abundance model. Tumor-blood repertoire similarity was measured with the Baroni-Urbani and Buser coefficient, and groups were compared using two-tailed Wilcoxon tests in R. Not all clones reach the TCRdb copy of this immuneACCESS table, which keeps in-frame sequences only. Checked studies attribute under half of the gap to unresolved V genes and leave the rest unexplained. V and J calls and clone size come straight from that table; D and trimming were deduced from the DNA. The sample profile shows some 72,000 clones; more than 75% of them were found once. The ten largest clones take up nearly 6% of the sample.

For this clone: Its target antigen remains unknown. Per-nucleotide qualities are absent, and no much larger clonotype sits a single base away.

Source: blood, taken from a patient whose treatment included radiotherapy and nephrectomy. The TCR sequence derives from a man in his fifties or sixties with renal cell carcinoma. Recombination connected TRBV5-6 to TRBJ2-7; 7 junctional bases match TRBD1. The CDR3 in this case is CASSSYLTGEKQYF. The bases read TGTGCCAGCAGCTCTTATTTAACAGGGGAGAAGCAGTACTTC.